The clone carrying this T cell receptor (beta chain) was counted at least ten times. Its antigen is not identified. TCRdb analysed the 5' RACE reads with MiXCR anew, one entry per CDR3 protein. This table holds tens of thousands of distinct CDR3 sequences, under 3.5% found once. The sample is drawn from a study of neurological immune-mediated disorders. General observations from the study: HTLV-1-associated myelopathy had the most TCR clonal expansion, and multiple sclerosis had the least, less than healthy controls.

With 0 bases clipped from V and 8 bases from J, the junction kept 2 bases outside the gene matches. Germline V gives CDR1 SGHRS, CDR2 YFSETQ. The CDR3 sequence is 15 residues long. V is TRBV5-1 and J is TRBJ1-6; 10 nucleotides agree with TRBD1. The specimen was PBMCs. The clonotype originates from a man between 40 and 49 years old with multiple sclerosis. CDR3: CASSLAGQGYSPLHF. The CDR3 DNA is TGCGCCAGCAGCTTGGCGGGACAGGGGTATTCACCCCTCCACTTT.